The 9 T cell receptor beta chains below were found in one sample sequenced in a study of early T cells in non-severe SARS-CoV-2 infection. TCRdb used MiXCR to reprocess the 5' RACE reads, holding one entry per CDR3 protein. The table lists approximately 76,000 distinct CDR3 sequences, roughly an eighth of them singletons. Source material: whole blood. These receptors were obtained from an adult who was a healthcare worker with PCR-confirmed SARS-CoV-2 infection or an uninfected control (not recorded which).

The J gene is TRBJ2-3, the V gene TRBV28; D is ambiguous. The V gene's germline CDR1 is MDHEN and CDR2 SYDVKM. There are 14 residues in the CDR3. The V end was cut by 6 bases, the J end by 2 bases, with 12 bases between. In nucleotides, the CDR3 is TGTGCCAGCAGCCCGTCCCGGTACACAGATACGCAGTATTTT. This encodes CASSPSRYTDTQYF.

This chain links TRBV5-1 with TRBJ1-1, with 9 positions matching TRBD1. The CDR3 runs 16 residues. Germline V CDR1 and CDR2: SGHRS, YFSETQ. The trim removed 2 bases at V and 0 bases at J, leaving 5 bases unmatched. The CDR3 nucleotides read TGCGCCAGCAGCTTCCCGGGACAGGGCTTGAACACTGAAGCTTTCTTT. Encoded protein: CASSFPGQGLNTEAFF.

This clonotype was seen repeatedly, ten times or more. The chain recombines TRBV7-8 with TRBJ2-7, with unresolved D. V was shortened by 1 base and J by 1 base, with 8 bases between the two germline ends. Per the germline V gene, CDR1 is SGHVS and CDR2 is FQNEAQ. CDR3 length: 14 residues. Here the CDR3 reads CASSLGHTSYEQYF. CDR3 in DNA: TGTGCCAGCAGCTTAGGACACACATCCTACGAGCAGTACTTC. Variable domain in full (rest from reference TRBV7-8 and TRBJ2-7): GAGVSQSPRYKVAKRGQDVALRCDPISGHVSLFWYQQALGQGPEFLTYFQNEAQLDKSGLPSDRFFAERPEGSVSTLKIQRTQQEDSAVYLCASSLGHTSYEQYFGPGTRLTVT.

This clonotype was found many times. The rearrangement uses TRBV21-1 and TRBJ2-7; the table gives TRBD2 as D, unverified against the DNA. TRBV21-1 corresponds to a pseudogene. The CDR3 extends over 15 amino acids. The CDR3 DNA reads as TGTGCCAGCAGCCTCCCACTAGCGGGCCGCTACGAGCAGTACTTC. It yields the protein CASSLPLAGRYEQYF.

This clonotype was recorded at least ten times. The rearrangement joins TRBV11-2 to TRBJ2-7, with a weak D call TRBD1 (7 bases). CDR3 length equals 15 residues. CDR1 SGHAT and CDR2 FQNNGV come from the germline V gene. V shed 5 bases and J shed 3 bases, with 17 bases lying between them. The CDR3 protein is CASSLGGTALYEQYF. The DNA of the CDR3 is TGTGCCAGCAGCCTAGGGGGGACAGCCCTCTACGAGCAGTACTTC.

In its sample, this clonotype was seen many times. The rearrangement joins TRBV3-2 to TRBJ2-2; the D segment call TRBD2 is taken from the table without a DNA check. TRBV3-2 is classified as a pseudogene. CDR3 length: 14 amino acids. The CDR3 loop reads CASSQAFGSGELFF. The CDR3 DNA sequence: TGTGCCAGCAGCCAAGCTTTCGGGAGCGGGGAGCTGTTTTTT.

This clonotype was detected ten times or more. The chain joins TRBV12-5 to TRBJ2-1, with D perhaps matching TRBD1 or TRBD2 (5 bases each). CDR3 size: 15 residues. The germline V and J ends were trimmed by 3 bases and 4 bases, with 13 bases remaining between them. Germline V gene sequence: CDR1 LGHNT, CDR2 FRNRAP. The CDR3 region has the DNA TGTGCTAGTGGTTTTAGGGACGGCTTGTACAATGAGCAGTTCTTC. Residues: CASGFRDGLYNEQFF.

This clonotype was counted at least ten times. The chain uses TRBV7-2 and TRBJ1-2, with D unclear. There are 14 residues in the CDR3. Germline V CDR1 and CDR2: SGHTA, FQGNSA. The germline V and J ends were trimmed by 1 base and 0 bases, with 6 bases remaining between them. CDR3 residues: CASSLGRANYGYTF. The CDR3 coding sequence is TGTGCCAGCAGCTTAGGCAGAGCTAACTATGGCTACACCTTC.

The V and J genes are TRBV7-2 and TRBJ1-5; D is ambiguous. The CDR3 is 13 amino acids. Germline values: CDR1 SGHTA, CDR2 FQGNSA. Trimming took off 3 bases at V and 0 bases at J, with 3 bases between the two ends. CDR3 loop: CASSLDSNQPQHF. Written as DNA, the CDR3 is TGTGCCAGCAGCTTGGATAGCAATCAGCCCCAGCATTTT.